Listed here are 9 T cell receptor beta chains from one sample, sequenced in a study of T cell responses to AZD1222 COVID-19 vaccine (dated by TCRdb to the early 2020s). Library preparation used the immunoSEQ multiplex PCR assay. The source is immuneACCESS, and TCRdb retained only in-frame sequences with V and J called. Part of the clones is not carried over; for the studies checked, unresolved V genes explain less than half of this, and the remainder is unexplained. This sample holds approximately 74,000 clones; around 86% were observed only once. Under 3% of the sample belongs to the ten largest clones. Sample time point, as interpreted from the label and publication: baseline before first vaccination. Sample: peripheral blood, taken on day 0 of AZD1222 vaccination. The receptor source for this set is an adult in good health.

This clone appeared once. The rearrangement uses TRBV5-1 and TRBJ1-1, with 9 bases that match TRBD1. This CDR3 has 16 amino acids. After removal of 3 bases from V and 5 bases from J, the junction contained 11 bases not matched to a gene. CDR1 and CDR2 from the germline V gene are SGHRS and YFSETQ. The CDR3 protein is CASSWRTGGSGTEAFF. Written as DNA, the CDR3 is TGCGCCAGCAGCTGGAGAACAGGGGGCAGTGGAACTGAAGCTTTCTTT.

V usage is TRBV7-9 and J usage is TRBJ2-6; TRBD1 might be the D (6 bases). This CDR3 is 15 amino acids long. The V gene lost 2 bases and the J gene lost 2 bases, with 7 bases spanning the gap. Looked up from germline, CDR1 is SEHNR and CDR2 is FQNEAQ (reference sequence). The CDR3 nucleotides are TGTGCCAGCAGCTTAAGGGGGACTGGGGCCAACGTCCTGACTTTC. This gives the protein CASSLRGTGANVLTF.

Only one count was recorded for this clone. The chain employs TRBV24-1 and TRBJ2-1; TRBD2 agrees at 11 bases. Germline CDR1 is KGHDR and CDR2 is SFDVKD. The CDR3 spans 13 residues. The trim removed 4 bases at V and 12 bases at J, leaving 4 bases unmatched. CDR3 in amino acids: CATSELAGGRQFF. Written as DNA, the CDR3 is TGTGCCACCAGTGAGCTAGCGGGGGGCCGGCAGTTCTTC.

V is TRBV28 and J is TRBJ1-1; 10 nucleotides align to TRBD1. This CDR3 is built from 15 residues. J was trimmed by 1 base and V by 8 bases; bases with no gene match: 7. Germline lookup yields CDR1 MDHEN and CDR2 SYDVKM. CDR3 bases: TGTGCCAGCGGTGGGACAGGGGCGACGAACACTGAAGCTTTCTTT. It encodes CASGGTGATNTEAFF.

The V gene is TRBV19, the J gene TRBJ1-2; 9 bases fit TRBD1. The CDR3 runs 12 residues. Germline assignment: CDR1 LNHDA and CDR2 SQIVND (reference sequence). V shed 9 bases and J 6 bases; nucleotides not matched to a gene: 5. CDR3 loop: CARAGTGNGYTF. The CDR3 DNA reads TGTGCCAGAGCCGGGACAGGGAATGGCTACACCTTC. The full variable domain, in which reference TRBV19 and TRBJ1-2 provide the parts outside the CDR3, is DGGITQSPKYLFRKEGQNVTLSCEQNLNHDAMYWYRQDPGQGLRLIYYSQIVNDFQKGDIAEGYSVSREKKESFPLTVTSAQKNPTAFYLCARAGTGNGYTFGSGTRLTVV.

The V call is TRBV28, the J call TRBJ2-2; D possibly corresponds to TRBD2 (5 bases). The CDR3 length is 13 residues. The V gene's germline CDR1 is MDHEN and CDR2 SYDVKM. V was pared by 7 bases and J by 2 bases, with 8 bases between. In DNA, the CDR3 is TGTGCCAGCAATCGGGGAAACACCGGGGAGCTGTTTTTT. It specifies CASNRGNTGELFF.

This clone has a single count. This chain connects TRBV14 to TRBJ2-1, with no clear D. V shed 0 bases and J shed 9 bases, with 15 bases lying between them. The CDR3 extends over 15 amino acids. In germline, CDR1 is SGHDN, CDR2 FVKESK. The CDR3: CASSQEISPPREQFF. CDR3 in DNA: TGTGCCAGCAGCCAAGAAATATCACCGCCCCGTGAGCAGTTCTTC.

The rearrangement joins TRBV5-1 to TRBJ2-5; 8 nucleotides align to TRBD1. The germline V gene encodes CDR1 SGHRS and CDR2 YFSETQ. This CDR3 has 16 amino acids. The V gene end was trimmed by 0 bases and the J gene end by 3 bases; junction bases not matched to a gene: 7. The CDR3 sequence is CASSLVGTDREETQYF. As DNA, the CDR3 is TGCGCCAGCAGCTTGGTCGGTACGGACAGGGAAGAGACCCAGTACTTC.

This clone was counted only a few times. This sequence joins TRBV24-1 and TRBJ2-2; TRBD1 is a possible D gene (6 bases). V shed 7 bases and J shed 3 bases, with 14 bases lying between them. Looked up from germline, CDR1 is KGHDR and CDR2 is SFDVKD. This CDR3 is 15 amino acids long. Written as DNA, the CDR3 is TGTGCCACCAGACACAGGGAAGGGGACACCGGGGAGCTGTTTTTT. It encodes CATRHREGDTGELFF.